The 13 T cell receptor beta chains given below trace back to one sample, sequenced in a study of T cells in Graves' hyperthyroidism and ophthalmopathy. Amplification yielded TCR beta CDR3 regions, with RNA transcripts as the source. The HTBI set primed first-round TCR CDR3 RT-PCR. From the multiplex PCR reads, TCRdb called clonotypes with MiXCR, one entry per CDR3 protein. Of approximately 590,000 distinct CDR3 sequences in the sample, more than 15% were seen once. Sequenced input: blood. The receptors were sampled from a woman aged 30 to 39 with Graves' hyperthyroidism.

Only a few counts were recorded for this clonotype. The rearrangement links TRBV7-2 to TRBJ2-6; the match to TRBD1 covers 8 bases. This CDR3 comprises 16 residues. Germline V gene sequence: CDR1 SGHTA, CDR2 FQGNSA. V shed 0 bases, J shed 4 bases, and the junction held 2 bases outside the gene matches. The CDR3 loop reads CASSLAQGAGANVLTF. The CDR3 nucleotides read TGTGCCAGCAGCTTAGCCCAGGGGGCAGGGGCCAACGTCCTGACTTTC. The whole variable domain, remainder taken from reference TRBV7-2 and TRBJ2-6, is GAGVSQSPSNKVTEKGKDVELRCDPISGHTALYWYRQSLGQGLEFLIYFQGNSAPDKSGLPSDRFSAERTGGSVSTLTIQRTQQEDSAVYLCASSLAQGAGANVLTFGAGSRLTVL.

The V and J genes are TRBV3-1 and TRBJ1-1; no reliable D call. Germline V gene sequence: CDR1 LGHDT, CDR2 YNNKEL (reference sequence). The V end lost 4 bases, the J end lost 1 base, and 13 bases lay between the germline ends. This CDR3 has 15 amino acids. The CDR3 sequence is CASSPEPTENTEAFF. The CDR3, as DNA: TGTGCCAGCAGCCCGGAACCTACAGAGAACACTGAAGCTTTCTTT. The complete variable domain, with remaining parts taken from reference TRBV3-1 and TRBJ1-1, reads DTAVSQTPKYLVTQMGNDKSIKCEQNLGHDTMYWYKQDSKKFLKIMFSYNNKELIINETVPNRFSPKSPDKAHLNLHINSLELGDSAVYFCASSPEPTENTEAFFGQGTRLTVV.

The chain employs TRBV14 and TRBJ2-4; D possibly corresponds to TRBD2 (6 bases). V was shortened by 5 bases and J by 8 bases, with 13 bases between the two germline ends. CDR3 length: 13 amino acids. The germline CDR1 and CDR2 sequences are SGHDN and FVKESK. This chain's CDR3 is CASSDHGEDIQYF. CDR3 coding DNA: TGTGCCAGCAGCGACCACGGGGAGGACATTCAGTACTTC.

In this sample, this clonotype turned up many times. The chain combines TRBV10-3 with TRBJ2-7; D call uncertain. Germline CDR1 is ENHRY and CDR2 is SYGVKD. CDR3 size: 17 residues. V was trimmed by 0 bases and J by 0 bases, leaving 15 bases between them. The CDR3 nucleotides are TGTGCCATCAGTGAGTCTGGGGAACCCGCGAGCTCCTACGAGCAGTACTTC. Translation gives CAISESGEPASSYEQYF.

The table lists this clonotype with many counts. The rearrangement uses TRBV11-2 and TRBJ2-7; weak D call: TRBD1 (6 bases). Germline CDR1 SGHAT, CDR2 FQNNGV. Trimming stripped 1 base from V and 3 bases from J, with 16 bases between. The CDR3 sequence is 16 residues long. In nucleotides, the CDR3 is TGTGCCAGCAGCTTAGTAGTTTGGACAGAAGTCTACGAGCAGTACTTC. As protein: CASSLVVWTEVYEQYF.

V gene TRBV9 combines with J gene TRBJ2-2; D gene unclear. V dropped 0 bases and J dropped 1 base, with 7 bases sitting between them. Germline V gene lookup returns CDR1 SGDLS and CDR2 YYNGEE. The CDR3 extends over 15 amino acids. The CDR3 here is CASSVEDGNTGELFF. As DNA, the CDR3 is TGTGCCAGCAGCGTAGAGGACGGGAACACCGGGGAGCTGTTTTTT.

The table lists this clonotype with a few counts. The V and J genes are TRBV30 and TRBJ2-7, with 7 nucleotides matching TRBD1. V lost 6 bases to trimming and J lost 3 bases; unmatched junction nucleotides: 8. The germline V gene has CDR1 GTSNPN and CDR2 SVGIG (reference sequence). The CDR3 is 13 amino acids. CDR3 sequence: CACTGVSDYEQYF. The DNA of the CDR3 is TGTGCCTGTACAGGGGTTAGTGACTACGAGCAGTACTTC.

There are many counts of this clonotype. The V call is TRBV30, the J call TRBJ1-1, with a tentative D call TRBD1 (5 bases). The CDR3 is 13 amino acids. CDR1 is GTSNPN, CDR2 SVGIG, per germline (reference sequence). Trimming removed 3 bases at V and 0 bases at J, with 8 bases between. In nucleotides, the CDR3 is TGTGCCTGGAGGCAGGGCTTGAACACTGAAGCTTTCTTT. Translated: CAWRQGLNTEAFF.

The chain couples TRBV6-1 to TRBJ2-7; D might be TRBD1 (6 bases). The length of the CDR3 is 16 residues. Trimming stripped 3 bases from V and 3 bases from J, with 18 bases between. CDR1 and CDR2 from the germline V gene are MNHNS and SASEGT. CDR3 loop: CASSDIGTRSGYEQYF. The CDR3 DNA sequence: TGTGCCAGCAGTGACATAGGGACAAGATCCGGCTACGAGCAGTACTTC.

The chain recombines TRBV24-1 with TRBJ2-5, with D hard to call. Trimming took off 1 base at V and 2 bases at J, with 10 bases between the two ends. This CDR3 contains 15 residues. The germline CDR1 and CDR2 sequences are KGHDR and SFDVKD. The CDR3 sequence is CATSDFSREQETQYF. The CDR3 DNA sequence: TGTGCCACCAGTGATTTTAGCAGAGAGCAAGAGACCCAGTACTTC.

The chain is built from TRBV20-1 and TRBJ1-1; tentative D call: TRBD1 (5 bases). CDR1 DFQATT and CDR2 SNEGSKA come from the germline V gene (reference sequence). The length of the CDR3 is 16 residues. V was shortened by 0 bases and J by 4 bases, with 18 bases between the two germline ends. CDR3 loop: CSARDLGPTSITEAFF. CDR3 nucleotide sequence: TGCAGTGCTAGAGACCTGGGACCAACTTCGATCACTGAAGCTTTCTTT.

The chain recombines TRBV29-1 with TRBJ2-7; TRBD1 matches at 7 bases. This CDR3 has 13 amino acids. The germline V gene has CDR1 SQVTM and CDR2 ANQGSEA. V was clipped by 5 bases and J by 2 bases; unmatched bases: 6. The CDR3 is CSVSSDRPYEQYF. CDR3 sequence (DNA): TGCAGCGTTTCGTCGGACAGGCCCTACGAGCAGTACTTC.

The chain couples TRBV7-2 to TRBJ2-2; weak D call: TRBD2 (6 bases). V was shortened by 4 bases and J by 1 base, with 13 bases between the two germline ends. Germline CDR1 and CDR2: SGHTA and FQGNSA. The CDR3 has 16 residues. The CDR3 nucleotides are TGTGCCAGCAGCTCCCGGGGTAGCGGGAACACCGGGGAGCTGTTTTTT. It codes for CASSSRGSGNTGELFF.